The 24 T cell receptor beta chains reported below all come from one sample, sequenced in a study of shared clonotypes between healthy human individuals. Assay used: immunoSEQ multiplex PCR; TCRdb lists only in-frame clones, some missing. The data show some 1.4 million clones, roughly 95% seen once. Sequenced sample: naive CD4+ T cells sorted from blood. This sample's subset: CD45RA+ positively selected. The receptors originated from a man aged 25 to 40 in good health.

On this clone: Other DNA sequences in this specimen translate into the identical CDR3. The rearrangement joins TRBV7-2 to TRBJ2-2; D is perhaps TRBD1 (5 bases). In germline, CDR1 is SGHTA, CDR2 FQGNSA. V lost 2 bases, J lost 4 bases, and 5 bases lay in between. CDR3 length equals 13 residues. The CDR3 region has the DNA TGTGCCAGCAGCTTAAGGGGCACCGGGGAGCTGTTTTTT. Translating gives CASSLRGTGELFF.

The DNA for the CDR3 is TGTGCCAGCAGCATGGGGGGACAGGGGACTGAAGCTTTCTTT. This gives the protein CASSMGGQGTEAFF. The rearrangement uses TRBV5-4 and TRBJ1-1; 10 bases are shared with TRBD1. J gave up 5 bases and V 4 bases, and 5 bases lay outside the gene matches. This CDR3 comprises 14 residues. Germline CDR1 reads SGHNT; CDR2 reads YYREEE (reference sequence).

The chain links TRBV5-5 to TRBJ2-1; D gene unclear. The CDR3 is made up of 14 amino acids. The germline V gene has CDR1 SGHKS and CDR2 YYEKEE (reference sequence). V lost 2 bases and J lost 5, with 11 bases in between. The CDR3 nucleotides are TGTGCCAGCAGCTTCGACCCTAAGAACAATGAGCAGTTCTTC. It encodes CASSFDPKNNEQFF.

The chain couples TRBV12-5 to TRBJ2-7; D possibly uses TRBD1 or TRBD2 (5 bases each). The CDR3 has 16 amino acids. Germline V CDR1 and CDR2: LGHNT, FRNRAP. V was clipped by 9 bases and J by 2 bases, with 23 bases between them. Written as DNA, the CDR3 is TGTGCTAGAAGCAGACGGACCCCGGGGCCGACCTACGAGCAGTACTTC. Translating gives CARSRRTPGPTYEQYF.

The chain uses TRBV10-3 and TRBJ2-1, with D possibly being TRBD2 (6 bases). CDR3 length: 15 amino acids. Germline loops: CDR1 ENHRY, CDR2 SYGVKD. V was cut by 6 bases and J by 5 bases, with 17 bases left in between. CDR3 amino acids: CAIRELASDHNEQFF. As DNA, the CDR3 is TGTGCCATCAGGGAACTAGCATCGGATCACAATGAGCAGTTCTTC.

The V and J genes are TRBV18 and TRBJ1-5; D gene uncertain. The CDR3 totals 14 residues. The V end was cut by 5 bases, the J end by 4 bases, with 12 bases between. Looked up from germline, CDR1 is KGHSH and CDR2 is LQKENI. The CDR3 sequence is CASSGSGVNQPQHF. The DNA of the CDR3 is TGTGCCAGCTCAGGTTCGGGCGTAAATCAGCCCCAGCATTTT. The full variable domain, its missing parts supplied by reference TRBV18 and TRBJ1-5, is NAGVMQNPRHLVRRRGQEARLRCSPMKGHSHVYWYRQLPEEGLKFMVYLQKENIIDESGMPKERFSAEFPKEGPSILRIQQVVRGDSAAYFCASSGSGVNQPQHFGDGTRLSIL.

The chain joins TRBV2 to TRBJ1-1, with TRBD1 as a possible D gene (5 bases). Germline V lookup: CDR1 SNHLY, CDR2 FYNNEI. CDR3 length equals 14 residues. Trimming removed 4 bases at V and 4 bases at J, with 13 bases between. As DNA, the CDR3 is TGTGCCAGCAGTGGTCAGGGTACGTTCACTGAAGCTTTCTTT. It encodes CASSGQGTFTEAFF.

The chain has TRBV7-2 and TRBJ2-7; 9 positions match TRBD2. V shed 3 bases and J 5 bases; nucleotides not matched to a gene: 8. Germline CDR1 is SGHTA and CDR2 is FQGNSA. The CDR3 is 15 amino acids. The CDR3 DNA follows: TGTGCCAGCAGCTTGAGTTTTAGCGGGAGTCACGAGCAGTACTTC. Its protein product is CASSLSFSGSHEQYF. Complete variable domain (other parts from reference TRBV7-2 and TRBJ2-7): GAGVSQSPSNKVTEKGKDVELRCDPISGHTALYWYRQSLGQGLEFLIYFQGNSAPDKSGLPSDRFSAERTGGSVSTLTIQRTQQEDSAVYLCASSLSFSGSHEQYFGPGTRLTVT.

The chain is built from TRBV9 and TRBJ1-5; D uncertain. V lost 3 bases and J lost 4, with 14 bases in between. CDR1 is SGDLS, CDR2 YYNGEE, per germline. The CDR3 consists of 15 residues. The CDR3 DNA is TGTGCCAGCAGCGCCCCTGGGCACGAAAATCAGCCCCAGCATTTT. Its translation: CASSAPGHENQPQHF.

The chain recombines TRBV5-1 with TRBJ2-1; 9 positions match TRBD2. The junction had 9 bases not matched to a gene; V was cut back by 2 bases and J by 6 bases. The germline CDR1 and CDR2 sequences are SGHRS and YFSETQ. The CDR3 consists of 16 residues. CDR3 sequence (DNA): TGCGCCAGCAGCTTCCTAGCGGGACCTTCCCCCAATGAGCAGTTCTTC. Amino acids: CASSFLAGPSPNEQFF.

This CDR3 reads CASSIWGQRNTGELFF. DNA for the CDR3: TGTGCCAGTAGTATATGGGGACAGAGGAACACCGGGGAGCTGTTTTTT. The rearrangement links TRBV19 to TRBJ2-2; TRBD1 agrees at 7 bases. The CDR3 extends over 16 amino acids. The V gene's germline CDR1 is LNHDA and CDR2 SQIVND (reference sequence). Losses at the gene ends were 2 bases for V and 1 base for J; bases not matched to a gene: 4.

The V and J genes are TRBV5-4 and TRBJ1-3; D might be TRBD1 (5 bases). V lost 3 bases and J 2 bases, leaving 12 bases between the germline ends. Germline CDR1 and CDR2: SGHNT and YYREEE (reference sequence). The CDR3 sequence is 15 residues long. This chain's CDR3 is CASSSQTDTGNTIYF. CDR3 bases: TGTGCCAGCAGCTCCCAGACGGACACTGGAAACACCATATATTTT.

Concerning this clone itself: Other nucleotide sequences from this sample produce the same CDR3. The V gene is TRBV5-1, the J gene TRBJ2-1, with D unresolved. Trimming left V 0 bases short and J 0 bases short, with 4 bases between. Looked up from germline, CDR1 is SGHRS and CDR2 is YFSETQ. The CDR3 runs to 14 residues. In nucleotides, the CDR3 is TGCGCCAGCAGCTTGGCGGTCTCCTACAATGAGCAGTTCTTC. It encodes CASSLAVSYNEQFF.

The chain is built from TRBV5-4 and TRBJ1-2; D possibly corresponds to TRBD1 (5 bases). With 3 bases removed from V and 2 bases from J, the gap between germline ends came to 14 bases. Per germline, CDR1 SGHNT and CDR2 YYREEE (reference sequence). This CDR3 has 15 amino acids. CDR3 residues: CASSSGTLRNYGYTF. CDR3 nucleotides: TGTGCCAGCAGCTCGGGGACCCTCAGGAACTATGGCTACACCTTC.

This clone was observed once. The V gene is TRBV28, the J gene TRBJ1-3; tentatively, D is TRBD1 (6 bases). The germline CDR1 and CDR2 sequences are MDHEN and SYDVKM. V shed 6 bases and J shed 4 bases, with 13 bases lying between them. This CDR3 is built from 14 residues. CDR3 coding DNA: TGTGCCAGCAGGTCAACAGGGCAAGGAAACACCATATATTTT. This gives the protein CASRSTGQGNTIYF.

V is TRBV18 and J is TRBJ2-5, with TRBD2 identical over 13 bases. V lost 4 bases and J lost 5; bases outside the gene matches: 13. Germline V gene data show CDR1 as KGHSH and CDR2 as LQKENI. CDR3 length: 18 residues. The CDR3 sequence: CASSRRTSGSRQVETQYF. The CDR3 nucleotides read TGTGCCAGCTCACGACGGACTAGCGGGAGCAGGCAGGTGGAGACCCAGTACTTC.

The chain couples TRBV5-1 to TRBJ1-4, with D unresolved. The germline gives CDR1 SGHRS, CDR2 YFSETQ. CDR3 length equals 13 residues. Trimming took 3 bases from V and 0 from J, leaving 3 bases between them. The CDR3 sequence is CASSSTTNEKLFF. In DNA, the CDR3 is TGCGCCAGCAGCTCGACAACTAATGAAAAACTGTTTTTT. The variable domain in full, with the rest retrieved from reference TRBV5-1 and TRBJ1-4, is KAGVTQTPRYLIKTRGQQVTLSCSPISGHRSVSWYQQTPGQGLQFLFEYFSETQRNKGNFPGRFSGRQFSNSRSEMNVSTLELGDSALYLCASSSTTNEKLFFGSGTQLSVL.

This sequence joins TRBV19 and TRBJ2-4; 9 bases map to TRBD1. The CDR3 sequence is 15 residues long. With V trimmed by 6 bases and J by 0 bases, 3 bases remained unmatched. CDR1 LNHDA and CDR2 SQIVND come from the germline V gene (reference sequence). CDR3 in amino acids: CASRDRGTAKNIQYF. The CDR3, as DNA: TGTGCCAGTAGGGACAGGGGTACAGCCAAAAACATTCAGTACTTC.

This chain uses TRBV7-2 with TRBJ2-2; 9 positions agree with TRBD2. This CDR3 is built from 15 residues. Trimming removed 6 bases from V and 4 bases from J; junction bases left unmatched: 6. CDR1 and CDR2 from the germline V gene are SGHTA and FQGNSA. CDR3: CASRGQREATGELFF. CDR3 in DNA: TGTGCCAGCAGGGGGCAGCGGGAGGCCACCGGGGAGCTGTTTTTT.

This rearrangement joins TRBV15 to TRBJ1-1; D remains unclear. The V and J ends lost 0 bases and 1 base respectively, with 9 bases between them. Germline V gene sequence: CDR1 LNHNV, CDR2 YYDKDF (reference sequence). The CDR3 length is 15 residues. The CDR3 here is CATSRELRRNTEAFF. The CDR3 coding sequence is TGTGCCACCAGCAGAGAGCTTCGCAGGAACACTGAAGCTTTCTTT.

CDR3 coding DNA: TGTGCCTGGAGTGCCCTCGGGGTTGACTATGGCTACACCTTC. Its translation is CAWSALGVDYGYTF. The rearrangement joins TRBV30 to TRBJ1-2; D remains unclear. The germline V gene encodes CDR1 GTSNPN and CDR2 SVGIG (reference sequence). There are 14 residues in the CDR3. Trimming removed 1 base from V and 3 bases from J, with 12 bases in between.

The V gene is TRBV25-1, the J gene TRBJ2-1; D may be TRBD1 (5 bases). The CDR3 runs 12 residues. CDR1 is MGHDK and CDR2 is SYGVNS in the germline V gene. The V end was cut by 8 bases, the J end by 10 bases, with 15 bases between. The CDR3 protein is CASGHATVEQFF. The CDR3 DNA reads as TGTGCCAGCGGACATGCGACAGTGGAGCAGTTCTTC.

The rearrangement links TRBV27 to TRBJ2-4, with D hard to call. The CDR3 loop spans 16 amino acids. Per the germline V gene, CDR1 is MNHEY and CDR2 is SMNVEV (reference sequence). V lost 6 bases, J lost 3 bases, and 18 bases lay in between. The CDR3 reads CASRVLAHSNKNIQYF. The CDR3 DNA reads as TGTGCCAGCAGGGTACTGGCCCATAGCAACAAAAACATTCAGTACTTC.

The chain employs TRBV5-5 and TRBJ1-1; D is possibly TRBD1 (5 bases). The CDR3 has 13 amino acids. Germline V CDR1 and CDR2: SGHKS, YYEKEE (reference sequence). V dropped 4 bases and J dropped 1 base, with 8 bases sitting between them. DNA for the CDR3: TGTGCCAGCAGCGTGACAGCGAACACTGAAGCTTTCTTT. As protein: CASSVTANTEAFF.